This T cell receptor (beta chain) was profiled in a study of T cells in Graves' hyperthyroidism and ophthalmopathy (dated 2019 in TCRdb). About the investigation overall: Peripheral blood samples were taken at initial diagnosis, before any treatment was given. Thyroid tissue and blood T-cell repertoires from several Graves' hyperthyroidism patients were also compared in the study. The paper describes TCR Vbeta CDR3 sequencing of about 140 peripheral blood samples, made up of roughly 45 ophthalmopathy patients, approximately 76 hyperthyroidism patients and approximately 17 progressor patients. Prospective prediction of ophthalmopathy was tested in an independent validation cohort consisting of roughly 19 hyperthyroidism patients and about 17 patients who later progressed to ophthalmopathy. Following sampling, methimazole starting at 30 mg daily was given to hyperthyroidism patients, and high-dose intravenous methylprednisolone was given to ophthalmopathy patients. A discovery cohort of roughly 100 patients, about 40 with Graves' ophthalmopathy and under 60 with stable Graves' hyperthyroidism, was used to find distinguishing TCR V-J signatures. For training and testing, the approximately 92 patients in the discovery cohort were randomly divided in a 7:3 ratio.

The TCR beta CDR3 regions were amplified from the RNA transcripts. For the first round of RT-PCR on the TCR CDR3, the HTBI primer set was used together with the Qiagen OneStep RT-PCR kit. Libraries were constructed in a second round of multiplex PCR, after which size selection and purification were carried out. Sequencing of the libraries was done on an Illumina HiSeq2000 using paired-end 100 bp reads. Processing in the source paper ran as follows. Raw data were processed with SOAPnuke, discarding reads with adapters, uncalled bases, mean Phred below 15, or no exact constant-primer or identifier match. COPE v1.2.5 was used to merge high-quality paired reads, and clonotypes were defined as unique nucleotide sequences. Clonotypes were aligned to IMGT TRBV, TRBD and TRBJ reference segments using MiTCR v1.1. The analysis was restricted to V-J combinations with a frequency above 0.0001, which together covered 99% to 99.2% of the repertoires. The TCS score was defined as F50 (clonal expansion) divided by E x V (chaos), with BLOSUM62-based TCRdist calculated between CDR3 peptides within each V-J. Welch's t-statistics and random forest reduced around 520 V-J features to around 14, which were used in a naive Bayes classifier (R e1071). The public reads were quality trimmed at Q25 with fastp and then assembled into clones with MiXCR by TCRdb, keeping productive beta chains. Rows matching on CDR3 protein sequence are summarized as one entry with the most common DNA and genes. Clone size and V and J calls follow TCRdb, not the original study. In this sample the table shows 600,000 or so distinct CDR3 sequences, about 14% of which occur a single time. The ten most abundant clones make up under 15% of the sample.

Trimming accounts for 4 bases at V and 5 bases at J, while the number of junction bases matched to no gene is 13. For CDR1 and CDR2, the germline V gene (reference sequence) lists SGHKS and YYEKEE. CDR3 length: 16 amino acids, cysteine to phenylalanine. Kept here is only the CDR3 DNA, which spans 48 bases and is read in frame from base 1. Comment on this clonotype: Its specific antigen is unknown. This sequence may be a read error, since a much larger clone differs from it by one base.

Broad study findings and their caveats: Sample size was not statistically predetermined, and investigators were not blinded to group allocation. Ophthalmopathy was separated from stable hyperthyroidism by a 13 V-J signature model, with approximately 85% sensitivity and 81% to 82% specificity obtained in cross-validation and 80%/75% obtained in testing. In validation, the model predicted progression to ophthalmopathy a median of approximately 6.3 months before onset, with 65% to 71% sensitivity and more than 72% specificity. Most expanded thyroid clonotypes (frequency above 0.001) were also found in blood, which suggests that blood repertoires may mirror thyroid immune responses.

Ophthalmopathy patients had moderately to severely active disease, with a Clinical Activity Score of 3 or more, a NOSPECS grade of 4 or more, and a disease duration of less than 3 months. Exclusion was applied to patients with uncontrolled infections, other autoimmune diseases, pregnancy or lactation. Diagnoses were based on clinical symptoms, serum thyroxine and TRAb, thyroid ultrasound and orbital computed tomography. PBMCs were isolated from 10 ml of fresh peripheral blood by Ficoll-Paque density gradient centrifugation. Trizol reagent was used to extract total RNA, and RNA quality was then checked on an Agilent 2100 Bioanalyzer.

The source is a woman between 45 and 60 years old with Graves' ophthalmopathy. The specimen sequenced was blood. The rearrangement joined TRBV5-5 to TRBJ2-5; TRBD2 agrees with 8 junctional bases. CDR3 reads: CASSLSTGLALETQYF. The nucleotide sequence is TGTGCCAGCAGCCTAAGCACTGGACTAGCTTTGGAGACCCAGTACTTC. The CDR3 plus the reference TRBV5-5 and TRBJ2-5 genes for the other parts give the full variable domain: DAGVTQSPTHLIKTRGQQVTLRCSPISGHKSVSWYQQVLGQGPQFIFQYYEKEERGRGNFPDRFSARQFPNYSSELNVNALLLGDSALYLCASSLSTGLALETQYFGPGTRLLVL.